The clone carrying this T cell receptor (beta chain) was observed a single time. Its antigen is unknown. This sample was included in a study of cytomegalovirus exposure and HLA in healthy donors. General observations from the study: In a later analysis, a genetic analysis reported fewer productive-TCR N-insertions in an Asian-associated ancestry cluster than the cohort average.

The V segment lost 4 bases and the J segment 3 bases; nucleotides outside the gene matches: 11. Germline CDR1 and CDR2: SGHRS and YFSETQ. CDR3 length equals 18 residues. This PCR relied on a set of 60 Vbeta primers and 13 Jbeta primers. Only in-frame clones appear in the TCRdb table, and some are missing; sequencing was by immunoSEQ multiplex PCR. The table includes some 200,000 clones, 82% detected once. This TCR was sampled from a boy between 2 and 10 years old in good health and CMV-seronegative. The source material was PBMCs. V is TRBV5-1 and J is TRBJ2-3, with 13 bases aligning to TRBD2. The CDR3: CASSKGLAGDLRTDTQYF. CDR3 nucleotide sequence: TGCGCCAGCAGCAAAGGACTAGCGGGGGACCTAAGGACAGATACGCAGTATTTT.